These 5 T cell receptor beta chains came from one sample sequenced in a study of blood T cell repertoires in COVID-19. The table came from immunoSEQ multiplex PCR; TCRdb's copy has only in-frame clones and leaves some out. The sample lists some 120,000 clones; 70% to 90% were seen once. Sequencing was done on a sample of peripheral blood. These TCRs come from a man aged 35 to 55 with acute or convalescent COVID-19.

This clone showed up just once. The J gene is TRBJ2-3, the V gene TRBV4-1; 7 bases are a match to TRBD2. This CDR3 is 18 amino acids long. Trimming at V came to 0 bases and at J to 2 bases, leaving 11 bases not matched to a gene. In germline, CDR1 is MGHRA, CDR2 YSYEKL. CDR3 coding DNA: TGCGCCAGCAGCCAAGAATGGGCTAGCGGATCTACCACAGATACGCAGTATTTT. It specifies CASSQEWASGSTTDTQYF.

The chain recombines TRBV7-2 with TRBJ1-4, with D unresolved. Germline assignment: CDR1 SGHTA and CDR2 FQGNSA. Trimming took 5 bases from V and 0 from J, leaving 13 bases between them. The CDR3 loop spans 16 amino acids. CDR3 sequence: CASSKPYGATNEKLFF. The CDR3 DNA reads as TGTGCCAGCAGCAAACCATACGGTGCAACTAATGAAAAACTGTTTTTT.

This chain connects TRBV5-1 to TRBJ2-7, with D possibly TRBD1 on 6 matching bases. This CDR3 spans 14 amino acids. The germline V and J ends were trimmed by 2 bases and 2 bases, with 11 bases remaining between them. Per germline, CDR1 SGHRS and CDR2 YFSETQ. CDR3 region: CASSFGQRTYEQYF. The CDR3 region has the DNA TGCGCCAGCAGCTTCGGACAGCGGACCTACGAGCAGTACTTC.

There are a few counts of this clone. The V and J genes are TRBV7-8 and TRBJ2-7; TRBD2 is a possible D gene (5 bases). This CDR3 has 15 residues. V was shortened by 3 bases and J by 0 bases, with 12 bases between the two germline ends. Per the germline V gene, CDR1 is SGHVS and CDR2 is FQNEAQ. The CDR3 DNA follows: TGTGCCAGCAGCTTCGGAGGTATCGGCTCCTACGAGCAGTACTTC. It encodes CASSFGGIGSYEQYF.

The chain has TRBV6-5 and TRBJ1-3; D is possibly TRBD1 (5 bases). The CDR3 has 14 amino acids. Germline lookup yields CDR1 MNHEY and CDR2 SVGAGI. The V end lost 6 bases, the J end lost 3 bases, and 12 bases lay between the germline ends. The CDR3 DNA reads TGTGCCAGCAGGGGGCAAAGATTTGGAAACACCATATATTTT. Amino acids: CASRGQRFGNTIYF.